This is a list of T cell receptor beta chains from one sample in a study of response to subunit inactivated influenza vaccine. MiXCR, applied by TCRdb to the RT-PCR reads, yields one record per CDR3 protein. The table records fewer than 700,000 distinct CDR3 sequences, under 15% of them present only once. Sequenced material: PBMCs from blood, taken roughly 48 days after vaccination. These receptor sequences come from a man aged 50 or older who received an inactivated influenza vaccine. Each CDR3 is given with its conserved first and last residue. A D gene is named only where the DNA matches it firmly. Some rows mark clone size as missing; the rest say once, few, many or name a class of expanded clone.

J | size | V | D | CDR3 | DNA
TRBJ2-1 | many | TRBV24-1 | NA | CATSDSIRGHEQFF | TGTGCCACCAGTGATTCCATACGGGGTCACGAGCAGTTCTTC
TRBJ1-1 | few | TRBV18 | NA | CASSPPSGTVNTEAFF | TGTGCCAGCTCACCACCGTCAGGGACGGTGAACACTGAAGCTTTCTTT
TRBJ2-1 | many | TRBV12-3/TRBV12-4 | NA | CASSYSPTSQFF | TGTGCCAGCAGTTACTCCCCAACATCGCAGTTCTTC
TRBJ1-1 | few | TRBV25-1 | TRBD1 | CASSKPTGEAFF | TGTGCCAGCAGCAAGCCGACAGGGGAAGCTTTCTTT
TRBJ2-1 | few | TRBV12-3/TRBV12-4 | NA | CASRPTGTPTVHEQFF | TGTGCCAGCAGACCTACCGGGACACCAACCGTCCATGAGCAGTTCTTC
TRBJ2-1 | NA | TRBV7-9 | NA | CASSLRAGVLDEQFF | TGTGCCAGCAGCTTAAGGGCAGGGGTTCTCGATGAGCAGTTCTTC
TRBJ2-2 | few | TRBV29-1 | NA | CSVEDPQVGPRNTGELFF | TGCAGCGTTGAAGATCCGCAGGTGGGCCCCAGGAACACCGGGGAGCTGTTTTTT
TRBJ2-2 | many | TRBV15 | NA | CATGKGGLSNTGELFF | TGTGCCACCGGGAAGGGGGGCTTGTCGAACACCGGGGAGCTGTTTTTT
TRBJ2-1 | NA | TRBV12-3/TRBV12-4 | TRBD2 | CASSPGLAGADEQFF | TGTGCCAGCAGTCCGGGACTAGCGGGAGCTGATGAGCAGTTCTTC
TRBJ2-7 | NA | TRBV2 | TRBD1 | CASTRDRTTYEQYF | TGTGCCAGCACCCGGGACAGGACGACCTACGAGCAGTACTTC
TRBJ2-5 | few | TRBV9 | TRBD2 | CASSGAGVETQYF | TGTGCCAGCAGCGGAGCGGGGGTTGAGACCCAGTACTTC
TRBJ1-4 | few | TRBV20-1 | TRBD1 | CSARDLQGGEKLFF | TGCAGTGCTAGAGATTTGCAGGGGGGTGAAAAACTGTTTTTT
TRBJ2-3 | NA | TRBV10-3 | NA | CAISTGTDTQYF | TGTGCCATCAGTACAGGGACAGATACGCAGTATTTT
TRBJ1-2 | NA | TRBV12-3/TRBV12-4 | TRBD1 | CASSSSHEQGSEGYTF | TGTGCCAGCAGTTCATCCCATGAACAGGGGTCAGAGGGCTACACCTTC
TRBJ2-7 | NA | TRBV5-1 | NA | CASSLGEGPSYEQYF | TGCGCCAGCAGCTTGGGTGAGGGCCCCTCCTACGAGCAGTACTTC
TRBJ2-7 | few | TRBV25-1 | NA | CASKTAYEQYF | TGTGCCAGCAAAACAGCCTACGAGCAGTACTTC
TRBJ2-5 | NA | TRBV5-5 | NA | CASSLELGGETQYF | TGTGCCAGCAGCTTGGAGTTAGGAGGAGAGACCCAGTACTTC
TRBJ2-7 | few | TRBV29-1 | TRBD1 | CSVESRQGFEQYF | TGCAGCGTCGAGAGCAGACAGGGGTTCGAGCAGTACTTC
TRBJ2-5 | few | TRBV9 | TRBD2 | CASSSSGVAQTQYF | TGTGCCAGCAGCTCCAGCGGGGTAGCCCAGACCCAGTACTTC
TRBJ1-4 | NA | TRBV20-1 | NA | CSASQGYEKLFF | TGCAGTGCTAGTCAGGGTTATGAAAAACTGTTTTTT
TRBJ2-4 | NA | TRBV6-1 | NA | CASSPLSEGDKNIQYF | TGTGCCAGCAGCCCACTTAGCGAAGGGGACAAAAACATTCAGTACTTC
TRBJ1-6 | NA | TRBV9 | NA | CASSVEWGGSYNSPLHF | TGTGCCAGCAGCGTAGAATGGGGTGGCTCCTATAATTCACCCCTCCACTTT
TRBJ1-1 | many | TRBV6-5 | NA | CASSYGGNTEAFF | TGTGCCAGCAGTTACGGGGGGAACACTGAAGCTTTCTTT
TRBJ2-1 | few | TRBV9 | NA | CASSVEPHNNEQFF | TGTGCCAGCAGCGTAGAACCACATAACAATGAGCAGTTCTTC
TRBJ2-7 | NA | TRBV5-1 | NA | CASSLGQEAAYEQYF | TGCGCCAGCAGCTTGGGACAGGAGGCCGCCTACGAGCAGTACTTC
TRBJ2-5 | many | TRBV10-3 | NA | CAISDGPRETQYF | TGTGCCATCAGTGATGGTCCGCGAGAGACCCAGTACTTC
TRBJ1-1 | NA | TRBV11-3 | TRBD1 | CASSLVRGLNTEAFF | TGTGCCAGCAGCTTAGTTAGGGGGCTGAACACTGAAGCTTTCTTT
TRBJ1-5 | NA | TRBV20-1 | NA | CSARAGDHPQHF | TGCAGTGCTAGGGCAGGGGACCATCCCCAGCATTTT
TRBJ2-1 | NA | TRBV7-2 | NA | CASSYIYNEQFF | TGTGCCAGCAGCTATATCTACAATGAGCAGTTCTTC
TRBJ1-2 | NA | TRBV6-6 | NA | CASSYRVDYGYTF | TGTGCCAGCAGTTACAGGGTTGACTATGGCTACACCTTC
TRBJ2-5 | many | TRBV7-2 | TRBD2 | CASSLARTSGQETQYF | TGTGCCAGCAGCTTAGCTCGGACTAGCGGGCAAGAGACCCAGTACTTC
TRBJ1-6 | few | TRBV3-1 | NA | CASSQLLVNGNSPLHF | TGTGCCAGCAGCCAACTCTTGGTGAATGGTAATTCACCCCTCCACTTT
TRBJ1-2 | NA | TRBV5-1 | NA | CASSLGDNYGYTF | TGCGCCAGCAGCTTGGGAGATAACTATGGCTACACCTTC
TRBJ2-1 | NA | TRBV20-1 | NA | CSAGEQHNEQFF | TGCAGTGCTGGGGAACAGCACAATGAGCAGTTCTTC
TRBJ2-7 | many | TRBV9 | TRBD1 | CASSSRTGYEQYF | TGTGCCAGCAGCTCTAGGACAGGCTACGAGCAGTACTTC
TRBJ2-7 | few | TRBV4-2 | NA | CASSQGGAYSSYEQYF | TGTGCCAGCAGCCAAGGTGGGGCGTACAGCTCCTACGAGCAGTACTTC
TRBJ2-5 | once | TRBV9 | TRBD1 | CASSVLWGQEETQYF | TGTGCCAGCAGCGTATTGTGGGGACAGGAAGAGACCCAGTACTTC
TRBJ2-7 | few | TRBV20-1 | NA | CSARKGTDHEQYF | TGCAGTGCTAGAAAGGGCACAGACCACGAGCAGTACTTC
TRBJ1-2 | NA | TRBV27 | TRBD1 | CASSLKGFGTAANYGYTF | TGTGCCAGCAGTTTAAAGGGATTCGGGACAGCCGCTAACTATGGCTACACCTTC
TRBJ2-1 | few | TRBV27 | NA | CASSPNSATSSYNEQFF | TGTGCCAGCAGCCCGAACTCGGCGACCAGCTCCTACAATGAGCAGTTCTTC
TRBJ2-7 | many | TRBV13 | NA | CASSPSDSYEQYF | TGTGCCAGCAGCCCCTCGGACAGCTACGAGCAGTACTTC
TRBJ2-7 | many | TRBV20-1 | TRBD1 | CSASGQGVYEQYF | TGCAGTGCTAGTGGACAGGGGGTCTACGAGCAGTACTTC
TRBJ2-3 | few | TRBV5-1 | NA | CASKGRLSADTQYF | TGCGCCAGCAAGGGACGCTTATCCGCAGATACGCAGTATTTT
TRBJ2-5 | few | TRBV28 | NA | CASSLSGIRGQETQYF | TGTGCCAGCAGTTTATCTGGGATTAGGGGACAAGAGACCCAGTACTTC
TRBJ2-7 | many | TRBV12-3/TRBV12-4 | TRBD1 | CASSLLSGQPYEQYF | TGTGCCAGCAGTTTACTCTCGGGACAGCCCTACGAGCAGTACTTC
TRBJ2-5 | few | TRBV7-9 | TRBD1 | CASSLDGQGERETQYF | TGTGCCAGCAGCTTAGACGGTCAGGGGGAAAGAGAGACCCAGTACTTC
TRBJ2-7 | once | TRBV20-1 | NA | CSALWSRAYEQYF | TGCAGTGCCCTTTGGTCGAGGGCCTACGAGCAGTACTTC
TRBJ2-1 | many | TRBV7-3 | TRBD2 | CASSLLAGDAEQFF | TGTGCCAGCAGCTTACTAGCGGGGGATGCTGAGCAGTTCTTC
TRBJ2-5 | few | TRBV7-8 | TRBD2 | CASTLLGGYASLETQYF | TGTGCCAGCACCCTACTGGGAGGGTATGCGAGTTTAGAGACCCAGTACTTC
TRBJ1-3 | few | TRBV12-3/TRBV12-4 | TRBD1 | CASSYGTGGNTIYF | TGTGCCAGCAGTTACGGGACAGGGGGAAACACCATATATTTT
TRBJ1-3 | few | TRBV12-3/TRBV12-4 | NA | CASSPGAGNTIYF | TGTGCCAGCAGTCCAGGGGCTGGAAACACCATATATTTT
TRBJ2-2 | NA | TRBV9 | NA | CASSPGGHFPGELFF | TGTGCCAGCAGCCCGGGGGGACACTTCCCCGGGGAGCTGTTTTTT
TRBJ2-7 | few | TRBV6-5 | TRBD2 | CASSFSSGSHEQYF | TGTGCCAGCAGTTTTTCTAGCGGGAGTCACGAGCAGTACTTC
TRBJ1-2 | NA | TRBV24-1 | NA | CATSDASAGDYTF | TGTGCCACCAGTGATGCGTCGGCAGGGGACTACACCTTC
TRBJ2-7 | few | TRBV3-1 | NA | CASSQEILAYEQYF | TGTGCCAGCAGCCAAGAGATTCTAGCCTACGAGCAGTACTTC